What follows are 5 T cell receptor beta chains derived from one specimen sequenced in a study of shared clonotypes between healthy human individuals. Only in-frame clones appear in the TCRdb table, and some are missing; sequencing was by immunoSEQ multiplex PCR. In the table there are about 470,000 clones, 75% to 85% of which are singletons. Material for sequencing was PBMCs. All receptors derive from a woman in her thirties or forties in good health. Some clones in this sample may be carry-over from other donors' samples.

The chain links TRBV7-2 to TRBJ2-1; D not resolved. Germline V CDR1 and CDR2: SGHTA, FQGNSA. This CDR3 has 11 amino acids. V was pared by 4 bases and J by 9 bases, with 7 bases between. In DNA, the CDR3 is TGTGCCAGCAGCTCCGTTTCTGAGCAGTTCTTC. Residues: CASSSVSEQFF. Looking up the rest from reference TRBV7-2 and TRBJ2-1 gives the full variable domain: GAGVSQSPSNKVTEKGKDVELRCDPISGHTALYWYRQSLGQGLEFLIYFQGNSAPDKSGLPSDRFSAERTGGSVSTLTIQRTQQEDSAVYLCASSSVSEQFFGPGTRLTVL.

The chain is built from TRBV11-2 and TRBJ2-1; TRBD1 or TRBD2 may be the D gene (5 bases each). There are 17 residues in the CDR3. V was trimmed by 2 bases and J by 7 bases, leaving 21 bases between them. CDR1 is SGHAT and CDR2 is FQNNGV in the germline V gene. The CDR3 sequence is CASSLRRGTPSENEQFF. CDR3 DNA sequence: TGTGCCAGCAGCTTAAGGCGTGGGACCCCCTCAGAGAATGAGCAGTTCTTC.

The V and J genes are TRBV7-3 and TRBJ2-1; TRBD2 aligns across 7 bases. Per germline, CDR1 SGHTA and CDR2 FQGTGA. The J segment lost 3 bases and the V segment lost 0 bases, leaving 5 bases of the junction unmatched. This CDR3 contains 16 residues. CDR3 protein: CASSLTPGTNYNEQFF. CDR3 coding DNA: TGTGCCAGCAGCTTAACCCCCGGGACTAACTACAATGAGCAGTTCTTC. Drawing the rest from reference TRBV7-3 and TRBJ2-1, the complete variable domain is GAGVSQTPSNKVTEKGKYVELRCDPISGHTALYWYRQSLGQGPEFLIYFQGTGAADDSGLPNDRFFAVRPEGSVSTLKIQRTERGDSAVYLCASSLTPGTNYNEQFFGPGTRLTVL.

This clone was recorded a few times. The chain is built from TRBV28 and TRBJ2-5; D is tentatively TRBD1 or TRBD2 (8 bases each). Germline CDR1 and CDR2: MDHEN and SYDVKM. The CDR3 is 19 amino acids. The CDR3 is CCGTRGQGGPPSCGETQYF. As DNA, the CDR3 is TGTTGTGGGACTAGAGGACAGGGTGGGCCTCCCAGCTGCGGAGAGACCCAGTACTTC.

The V and J genes are TRBV7-8 and TRBJ2-7, with 9 bases fitting TRBD1. In germline, CDR1 is SGHVS, CDR2 FQNEAQ. The CDR3 covers 15 residues. J was trimmed by 7 bases and V by 5 bases; bases with no gene match: 12. The DNA of the CDR3 is TGTGCCAGCAGCCTTGTAGGGACAGGGTATGGTGAGCAGTACTTC. It specifies CASSLVGTGYGEQYF. The full variable domain, with the rest looked up from reference TRBV7-8 and TRBJ2-7, is GAGVSQSPRYKVAKRGQDVALRCDPISGHVSLFWYQQALGQGPEFLTYFQNEAQLDKSGLPSDRFFAERPEGSVSTLKIQRTQQEDSAVYLCASSLVGTGYGEQYFGPGTRLTVT.